The present T cell receptor (beta chain) was sequenced within a study of control samples from healthy donors and cancer patients. A single count supports this clone. V lost 5 bases, J lost 5 bases, and 4 bases stayed unmatched. Germline-derived CDR1 and CDR2 are SNHLY and FYNNEI. This CDR3 is built from 14 residues. This table comes from immunoSEQ multiplex PCR, and its TCRdb copy is limited to in-frame clones, with some not included. The sample includes about 98,000 clones, around three quarters of them seen just once. This clonotype was obtained from a woman in her twenties or thirties in good health. Sequenced sample: blood. The chain has TRBV2 and TRBJ2-1; 9 bases map to TRBD1. The CDR3 nucleotides read TGTGCCAGCAGTCGACAGGGGGGGAACAATGAGCAGTTCTTC. Protein: CASSRQGGNNEQFF.